Sequencing of this T cell receptor beta chain was carried out in a study of Ad26.COV2.S vaccination and SARS-CoV-2 variants. General study points: TCR breadth and depth estimates may have understated total T cell responses. Among vaccine recipients, spike-specific TCR breadth exceeded that of placebo recipients.

V lost 3 bases, J lost 4 bases, and 3 bases stayed unmatched. CDR3 length: 15 amino acids. Germline V CDR1 and CDR2: PRHDT, FYEKMQ (reference sequence). Remarks on this clone: Its specificity is unknown.

Produced via immunoSEQ multiplex PCR; TCRdb's table is partial and in-frame only. The profile shows 120,000 to 150,000 clones, roughly 88% of them singletons. The sequencing used peripheral blood, collected after recovery from COVID-19. This chain uses TRBV13 with TRBJ2-3; the match to TRBD2 covers 11 bases. This TCR was recovered from a human donor who had recovered from COVID-19. The DNA of the CDR3 is TGTGCCAGCAGCTTGGTAGCGGGGGGGCCAGATACGCAGTATTTT. The encoded protein is CASSLVAGGPDTQYF.